The rows below give T cell receptor beta chains drawn from one sample of a study of T-cell memory formation after mild COVID-19. TCRdb processed the 5' RACE reads anew with MiXCR; each CDR3 protein has one entry. The sample has about 340,000 distinct CDR3 sequences, over 13% seen once; the top ten hold around a fifth. Sequencing used PBMCs or a T cell subset sorted from them (not recorded which). The receptors come from a young man who had mild COVID-19 (a few samples of this study predate the infection). Cell type and time point are not known. The CDR3 runs from the conserved cysteine through the conserved F or W. Each record gives: J gene, V gene, CDR3 protein.

J: TRBJ1-4
V: TRBV5-1
CDR3: CASSPHPRTGDEKLFF

J: TRBJ2-1
V: TRBV4-2
CDR3: CASSQGRGLVNEQFF

J: TRBJ1-5
V: TRBV24-1
CDR3: CATSEPGTGEEDQPQHF

J: TRBJ2-7
V: TRBV11-2
CDR3: CASSPPVSYEQYF

J: TRBJ1-3
V: TRBV5-1
CDR3: CASRAGTGSPGNTIYF

J: TRBJ2-3
V: TRBV6-5
CDR3: CASRGSGTGGDF

J: TRBJ2-3
V: TRBV20-1
CDR3: CSASGTGGTDTQYF

J: TRBJ2-6
V: TRBV12-3/TRBV12-4
CDR3: CASSSALPGANVLTF

J: TRBJ2-3
V: TRBV10-3
CDR3: CAISEGGDTQYF

J: TRBJ1-1
V: TRBV7-2
CDR3: CASSQQENTEAFF

J: TRBJ2-5
V: TRBV11-2
CDR3: CASSQIAGMETQYF